The rows below give T cell receptor beta chains drawn from one sample of a study of T cells in tumors after PD-1 blockade. Profiled with immunoSEQ multiplex PCR; TCRdb holds only in-frame clones, not every one. Here the sample spans 20,000 or so clones, approximately 84% being singletons. Here the sequenced sample was PBMCs, taken after anti-PD-1 therapy. Receptors originate from a human donor with advanced basal cell or squamous cell carcinoma (not recorded which). The CDR3 runs from the conserved cysteine through the conserved F or W. A D gene is named only where the DNA matches it firmly. A row's size may be missing; if present it is once, few, many or a size class.

CDR3 length,D gene,J gene,V gene,clone size,CDR3 protein,CDR3 DNA
18,TRBD2,TRBJ2-3,TRBV27,-,CASSALPDSGPSTDTQYF,TGTGCCAGCAGTGCACTCCCTGATAGCGGGCCGAGCACAGATACGCAGTATTTT
17,-,TRBJ2-3,TRBV11-3,-,CASSSLHGSDFTDTQYF,TGTGCCAGCAGCTCCCTTCACGGCTCAGATTTCACAGATACGCAGTATTTT
13,-,TRBJ1-2,TRBV3-1/TRBV3-2,-,CASSGPGVKGYTF,TGTGCCAGCAGTGGCCCTGGGGTTAAGGGCTACACCTTC
16,TRBD2,TRBJ2-5,TRBV5-6,-,CASSLAPSGRRETQYF,TGTGCCAGCAGCCTGGCGCCCAGCGGGAGGAGGGAGACCCAGTACTTC
16,TRBD1,TRBJ2-2,TRBV15,few,CATSVRTGENTGELFF,TGTGCCACCAGCGTTCGGACAGGGGAAAACACCGGGGAGCTGTTTTTT
14,TRBD1,TRBJ1-2,TRBV19,few,CASSIPWTGRGYTF,TGTGCCAGTAGTATCCCATGGACAGGTCGAGGCTACACCTTC
14,-,TRBJ1-1,TRBV7-2,-,CASRRGAGNTEAFF,TGTGCCAGCAGACGGGGAGCGGGGAACACTGAAGCTTTCTTT
16,TRBD2,TRBJ2-3,TRBV7-2,once,CASSSGLAQSADTQYF,TGTGCCAGCAGCTCCGGACTAGCCCAGTCCGCAGATACGCAGTATTTT
14,-,TRBJ2-5,TRBV6-4,-,CASSPDPRRQTQYF,TGTGCCAGCAGCCCCGACCCAAGGAGGCAGACCCAGTACTTC
15,TRBD2,TRBJ2-1,TRBV4-2,once,CASSHGRLAGNEQFF,TGTGCCAGCAGCCACGGCAGACTAGCGGGCAATGAGCAGTTCTTC
14,-,TRBJ2-3,TRBV6-1,few,CASSEGAWADTQYF,TGTGCCAGCAGTGAGGGGGCTTGGGCAGATACGCAGTATTTT
15,-,TRBJ1-4,TRBV7-9,few,CASSPGGRSYEKLFF,TGTGCCAGCAGCCCTGGGGGCAGGAGTTATGAAAAACTGTTTTTT
14,TRBD1,TRBJ2-2,TRBV2,-,CASSWDRNTGELFF,TGTGCCAGCAGCTGGGACAGAAACACCGGGGAGCTGTTTTTT
11,-,TRBJ2-3,TRBV11-1,-,CASSFSALQYF,TGTGCCAGCAGCTTCTCGGCGCTTCAGTATTTT
16,TRBD2,TRBJ2-2,TRBV7-2,-,CASSLFSSGHTGELFF,TGTGCCAGCAGCTTATTTTCTAGCGGGCACACCGGGGAGCTGTTTTTT
17,-,TRBJ2-2,TRBV18,-,CASSRAPGARMSGELFF,TGTGCCAGCTCCCGGGCTCCGGGGGCAAGAATGTCTGGGGAGCTGTTTTTT
13,-,TRBJ1-3,TRBV6-5,few,CASILNSGNTIYF,TGTGCCAGTATATTGAACTCTGGAAACACCATATATTTT
15,TRBD1,TRBJ2-5,TRBV2,-,CASSLEEDRAWAQYF,TGTGCCAGCAGCCTGGAAGAAGACAGGGCATGGGCCCAGTACTTC
17,-,TRBJ2-1,TRBV5-1,-,CASSYEFSPLSGNEQFF,TGCGCCAGCAGCTATGAGTTTAGCCCTCTCTCAGGAAATGAGCAGTTCTTC
16,-,TRBJ2-1,TRBV15,-,CATSRDWGHSGNEQFF,TGTGCCACCAGCAGAGATTGGGGACACTCTGGGAATGAGCAGTTCTTC
15,TRBD2,TRBJ2-1,TRBV6-5,-,CASSYRGLAYNEQFF,TGTGCCAGCAGCTACCGGGGACTAGCGTACAATGAGCAGTTCTTC
13,TRBD1,TRBJ1-6,TRBV12-3/TRBV12-4,-,CASRQGGYSPLHF,TGTGCCAGCCGACAGGGCGGTTATTCACCCCTCCACTTT
17,-,TRBJ2-6,TRBV7-9,once,CASSFGNINSGANVLTF,TGTGCCAGCAGCTTTGGGAACATAAACTCTGGGGCCAACGTCCTGACTTTC
13,TRBD1,TRBJ1-2,TRBV7-3,-,CASSQTTGVGYTF,TGTGCCAGCAGCCAAACGACAGGGGTCGGCTACACCTTC
16,-,TRBJ2-2,TRBV7-2,-,CASSLIGGANTGELFF,TGTGCCAGCAGCTTAATCGGCGGCGCGAACACCGGGGAGCTGTTTTTT
14,-,TRBJ2-3,TRBV13,-,CASSSGLRTDTQYF,TGTGCCAGCAGCTCGGGACTCCGCACAGATACGCAGTATTTT
12,-,TRBJ2-7,TRBV5-4,-,CASSLSGVEQYF,TGTGCCAGCAGCTTGTCAGGGGTCGAGCAGTACTTC
13,-,TRBJ1-6,TRBV3-1/TRBV3-2,-,CASSSFGNSPLHF,TGTGCCAGCAGCTCCTTTGGGAATTCACCCCTCCACTTT
15,-,TRBJ1-4,TRBV9,-,CASSAFPRGSEKLFF,TGTGCCAGCAGCGCCTTCCCCAGGGGATCTGAAAAACTGTTTTTT
14,-,TRBJ2-2,TRBV4-1,-,CASSQGQATGELFF,TGCGCCAGCAGCCAAGGACAGGCGACCGGGGAGCTGTTTTTT
17,-,TRBJ1-3,TRBV10-3,-,CAISESRGRGPGNTIYF,TGTGCCATCAGTGAGTCGAGGGGGAGAGGGCCTGGAAACACCATATATTTT
13,-,TRBJ2-3,TRBV10-2,-,CASTGKSTDTQYF,TGCGCCAGCACAGGGAAATCTACAGATACGCAGTATTTT
12,-,TRBJ1-1,TRBV29-1,-,CSVEFAGAEAFF,TGCAGCGTTGAATTTGCGGGGGCTGAAGCTTTCTTT
17,TRBD1,TRBJ1-1,TRBV2,-,CASSRRGVVAMNTEAFF,TGTGCCAGCAGCCGCAGGGGGGTCGTAGCCATGAACACTGAAGCTTTCTTT
17,TRBD1,TRBJ1-1,TRBV13,-,CASSPYRLGQGDTEAFF,TGTGCCAGCAGCCCCTATCGGTTGGGACAGGGGGACACTGAAGCTTTCTTT
15,-,TRBJ1-5,TRBV19,-,CASNPGSRGNQPQHF,TGTGCCAGTAATCCGGGGTCAAGGGGCAATCAGCCCCAGCATTTT
15,-,TRBJ1-1,TRBV10-1,once,CVDPYWVHRYTEAFF,TGCGTCGATCCCTATTGGGTTCACCGGTACACTGAAGCTTTCTTT
16,-,TRBJ2-7,TRBV3-1/TRBV3-2,-,CASSGISGVTLKKQYF,TGTGCCAGCAGCGGGATTTCGGGAGTGACCCTTAAAAAGCAGTACTTC
16,-,TRBJ1-1,TRBV19,-,CASSIVYRAMNTEAFF,TGTGCCAGTAGTATAGTTTACAGGGCAATGAACACTGAAGCTTTCTTT
15,TRBD1,TRBJ2-7,TRBV10-3,-,CAISELSGTGYEQYF,TGTGCCATCAGTGAGTTAAGTGGGACAGGGTACGAGCAGTACTTC
17,TRBD2,TRBJ2-5,TRBV7-2,-,CASSLVWSGSLGETQYF,TGTGCCAGCAGCTTAGTCTGGAGCGGGAGCTTAGGAGAGACCCAGTACTTC
16,-,TRBJ2-5,TRBV25-1,-,CASSHPLDQYQETQYF,TGTGCCAGCAGCCACCCCTTGGACCAGTACCAAGAGACCCAGTACTTC
15,-,TRBJ2-2,TRBV6-5,-,CASSYDGGPSGELFF,TGTGCCAGCAGTTACGACGGGGGGCCGTCCGGGGAGCTGTTTTTT
17,-,TRBJ2-2,TRBV19,once,CASSIDSRVSMPGELFF,TGTGCCAGTAGTATAGATTCTAGGGTATCGATGCCCGGGGAGCTGTTTTTT
15,-,TRBJ1-3,TRBV5-4,once,CASSPDTFSGNTIYF,TGTGCCAGCAGCCCCGATACGTTCTCTGGAAACACCATATATTTT
19,TRBD1,TRBJ1-5,TRBV10-1,-,CASIKIRDRGPLGVEPQHF,TGCGCCAGCATCAAGATAAGGGACAGGGGTCCTCTCGGCGTAGAGCCCCAGCATTTT
13,-,TRBJ1-6,TRBV12-3/TRBV12-4,once,CASSLVNPSPLHF,TGTGCCAGCAGTTTAGTCAATCCTTCACCCCTCCACTTT
15,-,TRBJ1-1,TRBV28,-,CASSTGANWNTEAFF,TGTGCCAGCAGTACAGGAGCCAACTGGAACACTGAAGCTTTCTTT
17,TRBD2,TRBJ2-1,TRBV5-1,-,CASSLRFVGLAGNEQFF,TGCGCCAGCAGCTTGAGGTTCGTTGGCCTAGCGGGAAATGAGCAGTTCTTC
12,-,TRBJ2-5,TRBV5-4,-,CATGTNQETQYF,TGTGCCACCGGGACCAACCAAGAGACCCAGTACTTC
14,TRBD2,TRBJ2-5,TRBV7-9,-,CASSQSGAQETQYF,TGTGCCAGCAGCCAGAGCGGGGCCCAAGAGACCCAGTACTTC
14,TRBD1,TRBJ1-1,TRBV27,-,CASMDRGLGTEAFF,TGTGCCAGCATGGACAGGGGGCTCGGAACTGAAGCTTTCTTT
14,-,TRBJ2-2,TRBV19,-,CATTGTANTGELFF,TGTGCCACCACCGGGACTGCGAACACCGGGGAGCTGTTTTTT